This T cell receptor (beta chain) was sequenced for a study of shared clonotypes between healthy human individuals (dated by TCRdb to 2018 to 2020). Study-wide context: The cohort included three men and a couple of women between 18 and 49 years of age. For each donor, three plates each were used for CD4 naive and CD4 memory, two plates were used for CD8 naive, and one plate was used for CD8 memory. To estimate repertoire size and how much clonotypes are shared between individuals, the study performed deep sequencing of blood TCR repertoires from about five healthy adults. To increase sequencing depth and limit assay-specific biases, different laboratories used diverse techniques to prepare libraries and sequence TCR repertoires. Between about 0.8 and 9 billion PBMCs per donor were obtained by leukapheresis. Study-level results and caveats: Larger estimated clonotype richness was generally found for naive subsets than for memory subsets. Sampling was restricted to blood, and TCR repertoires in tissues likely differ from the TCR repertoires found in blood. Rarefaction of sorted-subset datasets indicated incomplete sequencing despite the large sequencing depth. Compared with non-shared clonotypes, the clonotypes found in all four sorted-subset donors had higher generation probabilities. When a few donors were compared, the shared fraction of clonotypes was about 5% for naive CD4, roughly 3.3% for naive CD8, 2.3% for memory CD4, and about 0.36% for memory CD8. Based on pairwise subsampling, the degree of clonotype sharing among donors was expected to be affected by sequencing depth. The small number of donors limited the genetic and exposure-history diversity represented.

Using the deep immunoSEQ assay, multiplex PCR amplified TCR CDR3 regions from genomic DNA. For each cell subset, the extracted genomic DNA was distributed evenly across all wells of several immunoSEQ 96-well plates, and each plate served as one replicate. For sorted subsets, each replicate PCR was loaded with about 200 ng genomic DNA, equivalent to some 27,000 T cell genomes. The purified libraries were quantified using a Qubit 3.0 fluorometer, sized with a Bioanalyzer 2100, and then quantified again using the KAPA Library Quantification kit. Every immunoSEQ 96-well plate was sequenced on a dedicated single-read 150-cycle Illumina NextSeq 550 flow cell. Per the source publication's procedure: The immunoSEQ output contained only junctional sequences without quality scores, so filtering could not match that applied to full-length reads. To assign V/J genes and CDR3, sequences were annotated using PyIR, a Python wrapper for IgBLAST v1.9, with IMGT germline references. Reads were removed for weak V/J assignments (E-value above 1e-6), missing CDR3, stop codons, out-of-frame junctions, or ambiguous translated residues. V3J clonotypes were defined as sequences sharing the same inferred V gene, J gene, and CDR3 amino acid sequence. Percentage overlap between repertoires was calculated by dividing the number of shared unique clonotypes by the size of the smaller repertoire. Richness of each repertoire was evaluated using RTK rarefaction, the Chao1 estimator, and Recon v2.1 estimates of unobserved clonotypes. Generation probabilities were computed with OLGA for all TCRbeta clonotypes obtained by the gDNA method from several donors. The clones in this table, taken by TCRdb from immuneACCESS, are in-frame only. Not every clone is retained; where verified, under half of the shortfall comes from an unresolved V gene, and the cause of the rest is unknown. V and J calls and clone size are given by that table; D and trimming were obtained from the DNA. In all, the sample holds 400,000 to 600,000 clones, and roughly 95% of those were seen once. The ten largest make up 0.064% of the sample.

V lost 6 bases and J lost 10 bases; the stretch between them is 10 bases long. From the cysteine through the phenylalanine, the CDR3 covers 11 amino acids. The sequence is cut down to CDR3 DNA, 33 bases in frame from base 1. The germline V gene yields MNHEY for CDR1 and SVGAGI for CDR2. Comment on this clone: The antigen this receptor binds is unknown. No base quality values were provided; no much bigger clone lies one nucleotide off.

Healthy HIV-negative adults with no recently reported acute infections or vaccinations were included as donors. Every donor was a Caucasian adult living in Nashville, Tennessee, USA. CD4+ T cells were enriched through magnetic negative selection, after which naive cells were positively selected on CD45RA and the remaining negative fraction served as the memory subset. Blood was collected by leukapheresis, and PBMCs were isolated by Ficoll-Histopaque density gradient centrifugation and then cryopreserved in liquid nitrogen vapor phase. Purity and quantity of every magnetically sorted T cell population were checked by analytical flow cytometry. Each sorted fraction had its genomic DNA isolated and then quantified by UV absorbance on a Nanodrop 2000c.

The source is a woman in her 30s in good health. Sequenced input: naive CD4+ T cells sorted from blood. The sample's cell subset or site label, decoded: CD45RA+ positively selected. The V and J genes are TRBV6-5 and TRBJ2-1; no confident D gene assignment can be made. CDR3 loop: CASSHGVEQFF. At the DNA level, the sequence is TGTGCCAGCAGCCACGGTGTAGAGCAGTTCTTC.